The 20 T cell receptor beta chains below all came from one sample that was sequenced in a study of blood T cell repertoires in COVID-19. Clones were read by immunoSEQ multiplex PCR, and TCRdb kept only the in-frame ones, dropping some. The sample has roughly 250,000 clones; over 80% are singletons. What was sequenced was peripheral blood. The receptors were sampled from a woman in her thirties or forties who had recovered from COVID-19.

The chain links TRBV3-1 (or the pseudogene TRBV3-2) to TRBJ1-1; a possible D gene is TRBD1 (5 bases). The CDR3 has 14 amino acids. Germline V gene data show CDR1 as LGHDT and CDR2 as YNNKEL (reference sequence). V was clipped by 1 base and J by 4 bases, with 10 bases between them. This chain's CDR3 is CASSQVGGGTEAFF. The DNA for the CDR3 is TGTGCCAGCAGCCAAGTCGGGGGGGGCACTGAAGCTTTCTTT.

The chain joins TRBV5-5 to TRBJ2-7; 10 positions match TRBD2. Germline values: CDR1 SGHKS, CDR2 YYEKEE (reference sequence). The trim removed 4 bases at V and 5 bases at J, leaving 12 bases unmatched. This CDR3 contains 16 residues. The CDR3 DNA reads TGTGCCAGCAGCCTCGACGGAGCGGGGGGGCCCCACGAGCAGTACTTC. Translation gives CASSLDGAGGPHEQYF.

V gene TRBV7-9 combines with J gene TRBJ2-2; no reliable D call. The germline gives CDR1 SEHNR, CDR2 FQNEAQ (reference sequence). V was clipped by 7 bases and J by 5 bases, with 5 bases between them. The CDR3 loop spans 11 amino acids. CDR3 coding DNA: TGTGCCAGCACCCTGACCGGGGAGCTGTTTTTT. Protein product: CASTLTGELFF. The complete variable domain, with remaining parts taken from reference TRBV7-9 and TRBJ2-2, reads DTGVSQNPRHKITKRGQNVTFRCDPISEHNRLYWYRQTLGQGPEFLTYFQNEAQLEKSRLLSDRFSAERPKGSFSTLEIQRTEQGDSAMYLCASTLTGELFFGEGSRLTVL.

The V and J genes are TRBV10-2 and TRBJ2-2, with 9 bases lining up with TRBD2. After removal of 6 bases from V and 5 bases from J, the junction contained 4 bases not matched to a gene. Looked up from germline, CDR1 is WSHSY and CDR2 is SAAADI. CDR3 size: 14 residues. CDR3 nucleotides: TGCGCCAGCAGCGGGACTAGCATGACCGGGGAGCTGTTTTTT. Encoded protein: CASSGTSMTGELFF.

This clone has ten or more counts. The V gene is TRBV28, the J gene TRBJ1-2; a possible D gene is TRBD1 (5 bases). CDR1 and CDR2 from the germline V gene are MDHEN and SYDVKM. V was trimmed by 3 bases and J by 3 bases, leaving 8 bases between them. This CDR3 contains 13 residues. CDR3 sequence (DNA): TGTGCCAGCAGTTTGGTGACAGACTATGGCTACACCTTC. Protein: CASSLVTDYGYTF.

The genes are TRBV6-1 and TRBJ2-4; D is unresolved. Germline CDR1 is MNHNS and CDR2 is SASEGT. With 0 bases removed from V and 3 bases from J, the gap between germline ends came to 12 bases. This CDR3 region has 16 residues. CDR3 in amino acids: CASSEARGIGKNIQYF. CDR3 DNA: TGTGCCAGCAGTGAAGCTCGTGGTATCGGCAAAAACATTCAGTACTTC.

The chain combines TRBV2 with TRBJ2-1; possible D gene TRBD1, 5 bases. The CDR3 totals 14 residues. V lost 2 bases, J lost 3 bases, and 8 bases lay in between. In germline, CDR1 is SNHLY, CDR2 FYNNEI. DNA of the CDR3: TGTGCCAGCAGTGAACCAGGGCGCTACAATGAGCAGTTCTTC. This gives the protein CASSEPGRYNEQFF.

This clone has more than one count but fewer than ten. The chain recombines TRBV3-1 (or the pseudogene TRBV3-2) with TRBJ1-2; D perhaps matches TRBD1 (5 bases). Germline V gene sequence: CDR1 LGHDT, CDR2 YNNKEL (reference sequence). This CDR3 comprises 13 residues. The ends were cut back, 4 bases at V and 2 bases at J, with 8 bases in the middle. CDR3 in DNA: TGTGCCAGCAGCCTAACAGGAAACTATGGCTACACCTTC. It translates to CASSLTGNYGYTF.

The J gene is TRBJ1-1, the V gene TRBV7-3; unclear D gene. The CDR3 totals 13 residues. Germline V lookup: CDR1 SGHTA, CDR2 FQGTGA. The V end lost 4 bases, the J end lost 4 bases, and 10 bases lay between the germline ends. The CDR3 nucleotides are TGTGCCAGCAGCTCGGAGGGATCCACTGAAGCTTTCTTT. Translation gives CASSSEGSTEAFF.

This clone showed up just a few times. The chain couples TRBV5-1 to TRBJ2-1, with 9 bases fitting TRBD1. The trim removed 4 bases at V and 7 bases at J, leaving 9 bases unmatched. The CDR3 contains 15 residues. Looked up from germline, CDR1 is SGHRS and CDR2 is YFSETQ. The CDR3 nucleotides read TGCGCCAGCAGCCCGGGGACAGGGTTCGAGAATGAGCAGTTCTTC. Translating gives CASSPGTGFENEQFF.

The rearrangement uses TRBV7-8 and TRBJ1-2, with D perhaps TRBD1 (5 bases). V lost 3 bases to trimming and J lost 4 bases, with 15 bases between them. This CDR3 comprises 15 residues. Germline CDR1 and CDR2: SGHVS and FQNEAQ. The CDR3 reads CASSLSRIGAYGYTF. In DNA form, the CDR3 reads TGTGCCAGCAGCTTGTCCCGGATTGGGGCCTATGGCTACACCTTC. The full variable domain, with the rest looked up from reference TRBV7-8 and TRBJ1-2, is GAGVSQSPRYKVAKRGQDVALRCDPISGHVSLFWYQQALGQGPEFLTYFQNEAQLDKSGLPSDRFFAERPEGSVSTLKIQRTQQEDSAVYLCASSLSRIGAYGYTFGSGTRLTVV.

The sample holds one count of this clone. The chain combines TRBV6-5 with TRBJ2-5; no clear D gene. V shed 6 bases and J shed 0 bases, with 11 bases lying between them. Germline-derived CDR1 and CDR2 are MNHEY and SVGAGI. CDR3 length equals 14 residues. DNA of the CDR3: TGTGCCAGCAGCCCCGAGATCAACCAAGAGACCCAGTACTTC. Its translation: CASSPEINQETQYF.

V gene TRBV5-1 combines with J gene TRBJ2-2, with 9 nucleotides matching TRBD1. Per the germline V gene, CDR1 is SGHRS and CDR2 is YFSETQ. The CDR3 loop spans 17 amino acids. The V and J ends lost 3 bases and 4 bases, in that order; junction bases with no gene match: 10. CDR3 protein: CASSSDPGQGATGELFF. The CDR3 region has the DNA TGCGCCAGCAGCTCGGACCCGGGACAGGGAGCCACCGGGGAGCTGTTTTTT.

This chain uses TRBV20-1 with TRBJ2-7, with unresolved D. V was trimmed by 3 bases and J by 7 bases, leaving 10 bases between them. CDR3 length: 11 amino acids. Germline V lookup: CDR1 DFQATT, CDR2 SNEGSKA (reference sequence). Written as DNA, the CDR3 is TGCAGTGCTAGGAGCTACGTGGAGCAGTACTTC. Its protein is CSARSYVEQYF.

CDR3 in DNA: TGTGCCAGCAGCTTGAGTCTGGGGGGACAGTACTTC. This codes for CASSLSLGGQYF. The chain links TRBV13 to TRBJ2-7; D might be TRBD2 (6 bases). The length of the CDR3 is 12 residues. Germline V gives CDR1 PRHDT, CDR2 FYEKMQ (reference sequence). Trimming stripped 3 bases from V and 10 bases from J, with 13 bases between. The full variable domain, its missing parts supplied by reference TRBV13 and TRBJ2-7, is AAGVIQSPRHLIKEKRETATLKCYPIPRHDTVYWYQQGPGQDPQFLISFYEKMQSDKGSIPDRFSAQQFSDYHSELNMSSLELGDSALYFCASSLSLGGQYFGPGTRLTVT.

The J gene is TRBJ2-7, the V gene TRBV6-2 or TRBV6-3; a weak D match, TRBD1 (5 bases). Trimming pared 3 bases from V and 0 bases from J, leaving 6 bases between. This CDR3 spans 13 amino acids. Germline V gene lookup returns CDR1 MNHEY and CDR2 SVGEGT. The DNA for the CDR3 is TGTGCCAGCAGTTATCAGGGCTCCTACGAGCAGTACTTC. Translated: CASSYQGSYEQYF.

This chain connects TRBV7-9 to TRBJ2-2, with D uncertain. The CDR3 is 15 amino acids. Trimming removed 5 bases from V and 2 bases from J, with 12 bases in between. Germline V lookup: CDR1 SEHNR, CDR2 FQNEAQ (reference sequence). CDR3 loop: CASSLQDINTGELFF. DNA of the CDR3: TGTGCCAGCAGCCTTCAAGACATTAACACCGGGGAGCTGTTTTTT.

CDR3 nucleotides: TGTGCCAGCAGGATTAGCGGGGGGCTCTACAATGAGCAGTTCTTC. This encodes CASRISGGLYNEQFF. The genes are TRBV6-5 and TRBJ2-1, with TRBD2 matching 10 bases. The CDR3 extends over 15 amino acids. Looked up from germline, CDR1 is MNHEY and CDR2 is SVGAGI. The V segment lost 6 bases and the J segment 3 bases; nucleotides outside the gene matches: 5.

This clone was seen many times. The J gene is TRBJ1-1, the V gene TRBV2; 7 bases align to TRBD1. This CDR3 comprises 14 residues. With V trimmed by 1 base and J by 3 bases, 2 bases remained unmatched. Per the germline V gene, CDR1 is SNHLY and CDR2 is FYNNEI. CDR3 nucleotides: TGTGCCAGCAGTGAAGAGCAGGGGGACACTGAAGCTTTCTTT. This translates into CASSEEQGDTEAFF.

Details on this clone: Other DNA sequences in the same sample also yield this CDR3. DNA for the CDR3: TGTGCCAGCAGTTTAGGGGGGGGGACTGAAGCTTTCTTT. It specifies CASSLGGGTEAFF. The chain carries TRBV12-3 or TRBV12-4 and TRBJ1-1; D might be TRBD1 (5 bases). The CDR3 extends over 13 amino acids. V was clipped by 1 base and J by 5 bases, with 8 bases between them.